This T cell receptor beta chain appears in the sequencing data of a study of blood T cell repertoires in COVID-19 (dated by TCRdb to the early 2020s). Turning to the overall study: Collaborator samples came from the United States, Italy and Spain and covered acute and convalescent phases of COVID-19. The prospective study material was composed of cDNA or gDNA derived from T cells, B-cell-depleted T cells, or PBMCs. Deeply sampled blood TCRbeta repertoires from subjects exposed to, actively infected with, or recovered from COVID-19 were included in the dataset. The repertoires were released in a freely available public database intended as a resource for research on the immune response to SARS-CoV-2. Samples came from the ongoing ImmuneRACE study (first 160 participants) plus 1,254 subjects from 6 global collaborators. Sample metadata almost always included a de-identified subject ID, COVID-19 status, age in years and sex. Where available, HLA class I and class II types were obtained from metadata supplied by the sample provider rather than from assay-based typing. Study-level results and caveats: Clinical and demographic metadata were provided uncurated, with the amount varying by source and participant.

The collaborating institutions used their own protocols to collect whole blood in K2EDTA tubes. For TCRbeta analysis, collaborators shipped samples as frozen whole blood, isolated PBMCs, or DNA extracted from either of those sample types. Reading the germline V gene (reference sequence) gives CDR1 MNHEY and CDR2 SMNVEV. There are 14 amino acids in the CDR3, from cysteine to phenylalanine inclusive. Left in the record is the CDR3 DNA by itself, 42 bases read in frame from the first base. Between the V and J ends, shortened by 2 bases and 2 bases respectively, the junction contains 9 bases. TCRbeta CDR3 regions were amplified from genomic DNA by means of the immunoSEQ Assay, a bias-controlled multiplex PCR. The authors' pipeline ran thus. Nucleated cell counts per sample were estimated from amplification of reference gene primers within the assay. Sequence reads were collapsed and filtered to measure the absolute abundance of every unique TCRbeta CDR3 rearrangement. For each sample, productive Simpson clonality was calculated as the square root of Simpson's diversity index over productive rearrangements. TCRdb carries this immuneACCESS record with in-frame sequences only. Its versions omit some clonotypes, under half of them owing to an unresolved V gene in the studies checked, with the rest unexplained. V and J calls and clone size come straight from that table; D and trimming were deduced from the DNA. Within this sample are about 70,000 clones, with 81% of them counted one time only. The ten largest clonotypes hold roughly 0.83% of the sample.

A note on this clone: The target of this receptor is not known. Base qualities are not provided; no much larger clone lies one nucleotide away.

This clonotype was obtained from a woman in her 70s with acute or convalescent COVID-19. Recombination joined TRBV27 with TRBJ1-2; the D gene cannot be named for sure. The sequencing input was peripheral blood. The CDR3 region reads CASSLNWANYGYTF. The nucleotides read TGTGCCAGCAGTTTAAATTGGGCAAACTATGGCTACACCTTC.